The rows below give T cell receptor beta chains drawn from one sample of a study of T cell responses to AZD1222 COVID-19 vaccine. Assay: immunoSEQ multiplex PCR; the TCRdb copy retains only in-frame clones and omits some. Of around 120,000 clones in the sample, 70% to 90% were seen once. The sequenced sample was peripheral blood, obtained 28 days after the second AZD1222 dose. These receptors all stem from an adult who received the AZD1222 COVID-19 vaccine. Each CDR3 is given with its conserved first and last residue. Fields, in order: J gene, clone size, D gene, V gene, CDR3 protein, CDR3 DNA. The D gene is left open where the match is weak. Clone size is shown for a subset of rows, as once, few, many or a class of expanded clone.

J gene: TRBJ1-1
clone size: -
D gene: -
V gene: TRBV6-2/TRBV6-3
CDR3 protein: CASSYGRLGYTEAFF
CDR3 DNA: TGTGCCAGCAGTTACGGCCGGCTGGGCTACACTGAAGCTTTCTTT

J gene: TRBJ2-1
clone size: -
D gene: -
V gene: TRBV6-5
CDR3 protein: CASRKTQETYNEQFF
CDR3 DNA: TGTGCCAGCAGGAAGACCCAGGAAACCTACAATGAGCAGTTCTTC

J gene: TRBJ1-1
clone size: -
D gene: -
V gene: TRBV4-2
CDR3 protein: CASSRYRETEAFF
CDR3 DNA: TGTGCCAGCAGCCGGTACAGGGAAACTGAAGCTTTCTTT

J gene: TRBJ2-1
clone size: -
D gene: TRBD2
V gene: TRBV6-1
CDR3 protein: CASSEAPGTSGRAPFF
CDR3 DNA: TGTGCCAGCAGTGAAGCTCCAGGGACTAGCGGGAGGGCCCCTTTCTTC

J gene: TRBJ2-2
clone size: few
D gene: TRBD2
V gene: TRBV12-5
CDR3 protein: CASGLVLTAGGNTGELFF
CDR3 DNA: TGTGCTAGTGGTTTGGTACTAACAGCGGGAGGGAACACCGGGGAGCTGTTTTTT

J gene: TRBJ2-3
clone size: -
D gene: -
V gene: TRBV27
CDR3 protein: CASSLSYTDTQYF
CDR3 DNA: TGTGCCAGCAGTTTATCGTACACAGATACGCAGTATTTT

J gene: TRBJ2-7
clone size: -
D gene: TRBD1
V gene: TRBV10-3
CDR3 protein: CAISEAGTGPYEQYF
CDR3 DNA: TGTGCCATCAGTGAGGCCGGGACAGGGCCCTACGAGCAGTACTTC

J gene: TRBJ2-3
clone size: once
D gene: TRBD1
V gene: TRBV5-4
CDR3 protein: CASSFRGFGTDTQYF
CDR3 DNA: TGTGCCAGCAGCTTCAGGGGGTTTGGCACAGATACGCAGTATTTT

J gene: TRBJ2-1
clone size: -
D gene: -
V gene: TRBV11-2
CDR3 protein: CASSLLFLGENEQFF
CDR3 DNA: TGTGCCAGCAGCTTATTATTCCTGGGTGAAAATGAGCAGTTCTTC

J gene: TRBJ2-1
clone size: -
D gene: -
V gene: TRBV2
CDR3 protein: CASAVEALINNEQFF
CDR3 DNA: TGTGCCAGCGCGGTGGAAGCCCTCATCAACAATGAGCAGTTCTTC

J gene: TRBJ2-7
clone size: once
D gene: -
V gene: TRBV28
CDR3 protein: CASRDNSYEQYF
CDR3 DNA: TGTGCCAGCCGGGACAACTCCTACGAGCAGTACTTC

J gene: TRBJ2-1
clone size: -
D gene: TRBD2
V gene: TRBV5-1
CDR3 protein: CASSGLAEHNEQFF
CDR3 DNA: TGCGCCAGCAGCGGACTAGCGGAGCACAATGAGCAGTTCTTC

J gene: TRBJ1-2
clone size: -
D gene: -
V gene: TRBV29-1
CDR3 protein: CSVLLGGSYGYTF
CDR3 DNA: TGCAGCGTGCTTCTGGGCGGCTCCTATGGCTACACCTTC

J gene: TRBJ2-5
clone size: -
D gene: TRBD1
V gene: TRBV10-3
CDR3 protein: CAISEKPGGHSKETQYF
CDR3 DNA: TGTGCCATCAGTGAGAAGCCAGGGGGTCACTCGAAAGAGACCCAGTACTTC

J gene: TRBJ2-6
clone size: -
D gene: TRBD1
V gene: TRBV10-2
CDR3 protein: CASSEGRGPGANVLTF
CDR3 DNA: TGCGCCAGCAGTGAAGGCAGGGGGCCTGGGGCCAACGTCCTGACTTTC

J gene: TRBJ1-5
clone size: -
D gene: -
V gene: TRBV19
CDR3 protein: CASSIKQGRKPQHF
CDR3 DNA: TGTGCCAGTAGTATCAAACAGGGAAGGAAGCCCCAGCATTTT

J gene: TRBJ2-7
clone size: -
D gene: -
V gene: TRBV12-3/TRBV12-4
CDR3 protein: CASSRSGNYEQYF
CDR3 DNA: TGTGCCAGCAGCCGCTCAGGGAACTACGAGCAGTACTTC

J gene: TRBJ1-5
clone size: -
D gene: -
V gene: TRBV4-2
CDR3 protein: CASSKHYRDAQPQHF
CDR3 DNA: TGTGCCAGCAGCAAACATTACAGGGACGCTCAGCCCCAGCATTTT

J gene: TRBJ2-7
clone size: -
D gene: TRBD2
V gene: TRBV4-2
CDR3 protein: CASSRSGTSGSYEQYF
CDR3 DNA: TGTGCCAGCAGCCGATCCGGGACTAGCGGGAGTTATGAGCAGTACTTC

J gene: TRBJ2-7
clone size: -
D gene: TRBD1
V gene: TRBV10-2
CDR3 protein: CASSWDSNYEQYF
CDR3 DNA: TGCGCCAGCAGTTGGGACAGTAACTACGAGCAGTACTTC

J gene: TRBJ2-7
clone size: -
D gene: -
V gene: TRBV6-2/TRBV6-3
CDR3 protein: CASSQWYEQYF
CDR3 DNA: TGTGCCAGCAGTCAGTGGTACGAGCAGTACTTC

J gene: TRBJ1-6
clone size: -
D gene: -
V gene: TRBV11-2
CDR3 protein: CASSQKQGGPLHF
CDR3 DNA: TGTGCCAGCAGTCAGAAACAGGGTGGACCCCTCCACTTT

J gene: TRBJ1-2
clone size: once
D gene: -
V gene: TRBV7-8
CDR3 protein: CASSRGQLSYGYTF
CDR3 DNA: TGTGCCAGCAGCCGTGGACAGCTCTCCTATGGCTACACCTTC

J gene: TRBJ1-2
clone size: -
D gene: TRBD1
V gene: TRBV2
CDR3 protein: CASSGPLQGSLGYGYTF
CDR3 DNA: TGTGCCAGCAGTGGACCATTACAGGGGAGCCTCGGCTATGGCTACACCTTC

J gene: TRBJ2-7
clone size: -
D gene: -
V gene: TRBV7-6
CDR3 protein: CASRKGGLGGYEQYF
CDR3 DNA: TGTGCCAGCAGGAAGGGAGGACTCGGAGGCTACGAGCAGTACTTC

J gene: TRBJ1-5
clone size: -
D gene: -
V gene: TRBV28
CDR3 protein: CASRGSNQPQHF
CDR3 DNA: TGTGCCAGCAGAGGAAGCAATCAGCCCCAGCATTTT

J gene: TRBJ1-6
clone size: -
D gene: -
V gene: TRBV7-8
CDR3 protein: CASSPLGAPNSPLHF
CDR3 DNA: TGTGCCAGCAGCCCCCTCGGGGCACCCAATTCACCCCTCCACTTT

J gene: TRBJ2-7
clone size: -
D gene: -
V gene: TRBV7-2
CDR3 protein: CASSLDLRSSYEQYF
CDR3 DNA: TGTGCCAGCAGCTTAGACCTTAGGAGCTCCTACGAGCAGTACTTC

J gene: TRBJ2-3
clone size: -
D gene: -
V gene: TRBV18
CDR3 protein: CASSPRQESTDTQYF
CDR3 DNA: TGTGCCAGCTCACCACGACAGGAAAGCACAGATACGCAGTATTTT

J gene: TRBJ1-5
clone size: -
D gene: -
V gene: TRBV28
CDR3 protein: CASTRGSGNQPQHF
CDR3 DNA: TGTGCCAGCACTCGGGGTTCGGGCAATCAGCCCCAGCATTTT

J gene: TRBJ2-6
clone size: -
D gene: -
V gene: TRBV6-1
CDR3 protein: CASSETRVAGANVLTF
CDR3 DNA: TGTGCCAGCAGTGAAACGAGGGTTGCTGGGGCCAACGTCCTGACTTTC

J gene: TRBJ1-3
clone size: -
D gene: -
V gene: TRBV27
CDR3 protein: CASSLTDTGNTIYF
CDR3 DNA: TGTGCCAGCAGTTTAACGGATACTGGAAACACCATATATTTT

J gene: TRBJ1-2
clone size: -
D gene: -
V gene: TRBV19
CDR3 protein: CASRRGGYGYTF
CDR3 DNA: TGTGCCAGTAGGAGGGGCGGCTATGGCTACACCTTC

J gene: TRBJ1-2
clone size: -
D gene: -
V gene: TRBV4-2
CDR3 protein: CASSQEKRGLNYGYTF
CDR3 DNA: TGTGCCAGCAGCCAAGAAAAGCGGGGGCTTAACTATGGCTACACCTTC

J gene: TRBJ2-1
clone size: -
D gene: TRBD1
V gene: TRBV19
CDR3 protein: CASSAQGAQGEQFF
CDR3 DNA: TGTGCCAGTAGTGCACAGGGGGCTCAGGGTGAGCAGTTCTTC

J gene: TRBJ1-6
clone size: -
D gene: -
V gene: TRBV6-5
CDR3 protein: CASSWGSLNSPLHF
CDR3 DNA: TGTGCCAGCAGTTGGGGTAGCCTAAATTCACCCCTCCACTTT

J gene: TRBJ2-1
clone size: -
D gene: TRBD2
V gene: TRBV5-1
CDR3 protein: CASRQLGTSGRAGNEQFF
CDR3 DNA: TGCGCCAGCAGGCAACTAGGGACTAGCGGGAGGGCAGGTAATGAGCAGTTCTTC

J gene: TRBJ2-4
clone size: few
D gene: TRBD2
V gene: TRBV2
CDR3 protein: CASRDLAEAGYF
CDR3 DNA: TGTGCCAGCAGGGACCTAGCGGAGGCAGGGTACTTC

J gene: TRBJ1-2
clone size: -
D gene: -
V gene: TRBV5-7
CDR3 protein: CASSLLRGTKPLYGYTF
CDR3 DNA: TGTGCCAGCAGCTTGCTTAGAGGGACTAAGCCCCTCTATGGCTACACCTTC

J gene: TRBJ1-1
clone size: -
D gene: -
V gene: TRBV28
CDR3 protein: CASRGNTEAFF
CDR3 DNA: TGTGCCAGCAGGGGGAACACTGAAGCTTTCTTT

J gene: TRBJ1-1
clone size: -
D gene: -
V gene: TRBV15
CDR3 protein: CATTENTEAFF
CDR3 DNA: TGTGCCACCACTGAAAACACTGAAGCTTTCTTT